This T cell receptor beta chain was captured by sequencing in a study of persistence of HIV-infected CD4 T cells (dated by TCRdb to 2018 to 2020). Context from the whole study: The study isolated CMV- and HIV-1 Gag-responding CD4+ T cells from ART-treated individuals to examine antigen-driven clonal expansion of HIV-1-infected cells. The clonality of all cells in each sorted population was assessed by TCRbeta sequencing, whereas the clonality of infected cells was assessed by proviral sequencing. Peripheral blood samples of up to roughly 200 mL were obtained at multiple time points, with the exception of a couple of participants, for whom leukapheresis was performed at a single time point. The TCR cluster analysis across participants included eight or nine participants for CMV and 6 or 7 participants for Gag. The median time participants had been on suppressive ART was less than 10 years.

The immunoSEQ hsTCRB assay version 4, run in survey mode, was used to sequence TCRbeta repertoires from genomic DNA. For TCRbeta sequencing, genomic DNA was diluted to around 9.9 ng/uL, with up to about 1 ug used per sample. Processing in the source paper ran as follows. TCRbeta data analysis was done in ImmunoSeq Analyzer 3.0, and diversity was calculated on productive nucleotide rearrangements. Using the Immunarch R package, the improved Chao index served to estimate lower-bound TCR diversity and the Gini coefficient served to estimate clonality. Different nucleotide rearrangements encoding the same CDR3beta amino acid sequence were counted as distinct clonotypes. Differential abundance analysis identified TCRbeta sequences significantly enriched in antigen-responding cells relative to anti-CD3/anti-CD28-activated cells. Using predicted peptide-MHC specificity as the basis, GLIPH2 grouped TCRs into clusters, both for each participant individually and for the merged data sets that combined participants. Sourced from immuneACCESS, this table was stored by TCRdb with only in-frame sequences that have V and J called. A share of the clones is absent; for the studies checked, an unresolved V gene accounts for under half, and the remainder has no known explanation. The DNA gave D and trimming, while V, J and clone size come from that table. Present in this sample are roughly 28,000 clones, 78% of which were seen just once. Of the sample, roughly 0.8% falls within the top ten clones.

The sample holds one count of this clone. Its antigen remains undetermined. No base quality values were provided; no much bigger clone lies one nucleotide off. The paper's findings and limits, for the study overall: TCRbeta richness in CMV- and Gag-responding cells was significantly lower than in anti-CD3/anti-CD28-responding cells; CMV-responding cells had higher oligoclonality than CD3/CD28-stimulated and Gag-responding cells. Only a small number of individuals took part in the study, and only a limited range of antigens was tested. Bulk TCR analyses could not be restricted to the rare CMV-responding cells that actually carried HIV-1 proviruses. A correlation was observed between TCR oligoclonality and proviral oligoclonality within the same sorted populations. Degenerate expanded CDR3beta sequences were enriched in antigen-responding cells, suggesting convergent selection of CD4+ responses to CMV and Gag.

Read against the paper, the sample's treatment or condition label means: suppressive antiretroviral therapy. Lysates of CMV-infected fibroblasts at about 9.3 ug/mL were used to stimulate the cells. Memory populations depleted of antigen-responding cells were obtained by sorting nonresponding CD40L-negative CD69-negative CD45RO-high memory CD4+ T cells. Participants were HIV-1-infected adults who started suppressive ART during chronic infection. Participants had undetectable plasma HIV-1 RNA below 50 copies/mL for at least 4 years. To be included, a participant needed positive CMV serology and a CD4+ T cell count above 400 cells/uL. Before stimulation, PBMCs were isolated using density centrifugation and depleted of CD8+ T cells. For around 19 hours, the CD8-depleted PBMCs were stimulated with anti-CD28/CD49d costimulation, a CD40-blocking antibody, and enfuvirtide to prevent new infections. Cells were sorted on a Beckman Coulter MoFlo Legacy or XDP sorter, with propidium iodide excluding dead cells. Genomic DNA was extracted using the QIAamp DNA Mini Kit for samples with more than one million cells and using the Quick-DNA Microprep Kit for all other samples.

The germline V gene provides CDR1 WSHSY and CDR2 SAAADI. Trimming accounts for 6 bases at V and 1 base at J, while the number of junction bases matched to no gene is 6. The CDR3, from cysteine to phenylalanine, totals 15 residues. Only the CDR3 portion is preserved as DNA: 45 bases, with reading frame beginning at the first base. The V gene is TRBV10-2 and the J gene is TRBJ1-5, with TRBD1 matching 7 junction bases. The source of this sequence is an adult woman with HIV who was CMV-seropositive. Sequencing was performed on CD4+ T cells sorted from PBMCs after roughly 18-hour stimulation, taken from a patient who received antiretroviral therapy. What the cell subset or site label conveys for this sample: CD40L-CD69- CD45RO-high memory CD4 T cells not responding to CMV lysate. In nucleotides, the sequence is TGCGCCAGCAGCCAGGGGGGACACAGCAATCAGCCCCAGCATTTT. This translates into CASSQGGHSNQPQHF.